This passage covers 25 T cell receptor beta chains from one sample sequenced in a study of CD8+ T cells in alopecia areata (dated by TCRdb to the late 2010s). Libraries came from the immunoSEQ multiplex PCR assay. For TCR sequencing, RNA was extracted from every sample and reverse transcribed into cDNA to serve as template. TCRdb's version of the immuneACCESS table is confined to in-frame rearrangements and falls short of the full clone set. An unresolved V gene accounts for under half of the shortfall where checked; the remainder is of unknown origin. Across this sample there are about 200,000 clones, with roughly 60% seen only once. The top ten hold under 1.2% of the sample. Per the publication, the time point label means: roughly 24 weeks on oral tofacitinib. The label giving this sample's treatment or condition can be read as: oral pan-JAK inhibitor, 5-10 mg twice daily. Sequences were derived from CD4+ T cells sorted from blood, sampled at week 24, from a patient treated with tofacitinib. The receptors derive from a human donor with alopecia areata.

CDR3 coding DNA: TGTGCCAGTTGGACAGGGACGAACACCGGGGAGCTGTTTTTT. It specifies CASWTGTNTGELFF. The chain links TRBV7-2 to TRBJ2-2; 8 bases are a match to TRBD1. The trim removed 9 bases at V and 0 bases at J, leaving 3 bases unmatched. This CDR3 is built from 14 residues. CDR1 is SGHTA, CDR2 FQGNSA, per germline.

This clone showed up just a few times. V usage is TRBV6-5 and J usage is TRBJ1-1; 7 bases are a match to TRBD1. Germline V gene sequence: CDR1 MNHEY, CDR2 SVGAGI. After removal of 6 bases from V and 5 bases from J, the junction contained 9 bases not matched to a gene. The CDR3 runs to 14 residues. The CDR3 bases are TGTGCCAGCAGCATGACAGGGTACAGTACTGAAGCTTTCTTT. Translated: CASSMTGYSTEAFF.

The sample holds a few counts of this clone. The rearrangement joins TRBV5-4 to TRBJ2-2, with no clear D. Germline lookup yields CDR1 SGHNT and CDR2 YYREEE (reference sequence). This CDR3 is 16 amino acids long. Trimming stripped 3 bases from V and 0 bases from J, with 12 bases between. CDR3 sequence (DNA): TGTGCCAGCAGCTCAAAGGTAGTCGCGAACACCGGGGAGCTGTTTTTT. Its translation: CASSSKVVANTGELFF.

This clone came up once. This CDR3 reads CASTSLGLAGDEQFF. Written as DNA, the CDR3 is TGCGCCAGCACCAGCCTGGGACTAGCGGGGGATGAGCAGTTCTTC. The J gene is TRBJ2-1, the V gene TRBV5-1, with 14 bases matching TRBD2. V lost 6 bases to trimming and J lost 8 bases; unmatched junction nucleotides: 7. Germline CDR1 SGHRS, CDR2 YFSETQ. CDR3 length equals 15 residues. Complete variable domain (other parts from reference TRBV5-1 and TRBJ2-1): KAGVTQTPRYLIKTRGQQVTLSCSPISGHRSVSWYQQTPGQGLQFLFEYFSETQRNKGNFPGRFSGRQFSNSRSEMNVSTLELGDSALYLCASTSLGLAGDEQFFGPGTRLTVL.

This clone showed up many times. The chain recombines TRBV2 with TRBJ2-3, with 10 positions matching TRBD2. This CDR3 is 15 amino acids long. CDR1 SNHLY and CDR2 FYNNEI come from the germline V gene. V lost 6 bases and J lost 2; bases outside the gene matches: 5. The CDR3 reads CASSLAGAVTDTQYF. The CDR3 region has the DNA TGTGCCAGCAGCCTAGCGGGGGCGGTCACAGATACGCAGTATTTT.

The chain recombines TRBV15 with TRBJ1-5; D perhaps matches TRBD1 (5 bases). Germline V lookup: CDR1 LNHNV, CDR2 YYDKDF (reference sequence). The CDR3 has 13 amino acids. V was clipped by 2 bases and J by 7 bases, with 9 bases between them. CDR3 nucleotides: TGTGCCACCAGCAGATGGAGGGACCAGCCCCAGCATTTT. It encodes CATSRWRDQPQHF.

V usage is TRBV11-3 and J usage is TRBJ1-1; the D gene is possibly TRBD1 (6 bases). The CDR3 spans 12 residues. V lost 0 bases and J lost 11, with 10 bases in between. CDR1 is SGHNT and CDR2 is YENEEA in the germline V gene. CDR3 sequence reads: CASSLDWGAAFF. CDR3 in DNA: TGTGCCAGCAGCTTAGACTGGGGGGCGGCTTTCTTT. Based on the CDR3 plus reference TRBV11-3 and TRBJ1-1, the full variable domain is EAGVVQSPRYKIIEKKQPVAFWCNPISGHNTLYWYLQNLGQGPELLIRYENEEAVDDSQLPKDRFSAERLKGVDSTLKIQPAELGDSAVYLCASSLDWGAAFFGQGTRLTVV.

CDR3 coding DNA: TGTGCGACCGGGGAGAGGGTCTACGAGCAGTACTTC. It specifies CATGERVYEQYF. V gene TRBV28 combines with J gene TRBJ2-7; D might be TRBD2 (5 bases). Germline CDR1 reads MDHEN; CDR2 reads SYDVKM. CDR3 length: 12 amino acids.

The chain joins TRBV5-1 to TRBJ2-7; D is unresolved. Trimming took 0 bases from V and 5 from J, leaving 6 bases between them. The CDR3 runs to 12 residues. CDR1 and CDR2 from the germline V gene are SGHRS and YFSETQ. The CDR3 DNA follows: TGCGCCAGCAGCTTGGAGAGCAACGAGCAGTACTTC. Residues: CASSLESNEQYF. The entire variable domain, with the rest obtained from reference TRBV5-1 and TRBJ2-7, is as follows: KAGVTQTPRYLIKTRGQQVTLSCSPISGHRSVSWYQQTPGQGLQFLFEYFSETQRNKGNFPGRFSGRQFSNSRSEMNVSTLELGDSALYLCASSLESNEQYFGPGTRLTVT.

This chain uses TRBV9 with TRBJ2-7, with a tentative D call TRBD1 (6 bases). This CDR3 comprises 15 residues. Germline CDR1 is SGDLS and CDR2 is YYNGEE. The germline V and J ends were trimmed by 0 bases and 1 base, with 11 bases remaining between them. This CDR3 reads CASSVGWGQSYEQYF. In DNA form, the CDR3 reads TGTGCCAGCAGCGTAGGATGGGGGCAGTCCTACGAGCAGTACTTC.

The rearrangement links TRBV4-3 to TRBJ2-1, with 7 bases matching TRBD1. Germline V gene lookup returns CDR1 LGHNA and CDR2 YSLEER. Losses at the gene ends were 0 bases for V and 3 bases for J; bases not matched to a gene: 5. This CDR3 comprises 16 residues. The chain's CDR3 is CASSQERQGVYNEQFF. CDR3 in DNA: TGCGCCAGCAGCCAAGAACGGCAGGGGGTCTACAATGAGCAGTTCTTC.

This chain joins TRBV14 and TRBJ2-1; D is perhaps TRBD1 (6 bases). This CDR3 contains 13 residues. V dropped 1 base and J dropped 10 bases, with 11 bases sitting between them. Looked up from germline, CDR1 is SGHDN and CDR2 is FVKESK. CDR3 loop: CASSQVAGTEQFF. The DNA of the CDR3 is TGTGCCAGCAGCCAAGTGGCTGGGACAGAGCAGTTCTTC.

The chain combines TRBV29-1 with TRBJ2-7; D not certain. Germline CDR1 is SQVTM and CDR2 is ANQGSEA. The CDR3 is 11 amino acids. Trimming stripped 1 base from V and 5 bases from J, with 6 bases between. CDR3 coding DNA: TGCAGCGTTGAAGCACGGGACGAGCAGTACTTC. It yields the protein CSVEARDEQYF.

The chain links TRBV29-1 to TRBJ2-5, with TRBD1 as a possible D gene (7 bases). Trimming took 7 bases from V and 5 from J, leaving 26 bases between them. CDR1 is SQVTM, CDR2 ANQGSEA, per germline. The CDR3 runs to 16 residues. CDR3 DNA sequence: TGCAGCGGAGGCCGGGACAGAAACCGGAGGGGTGAGACCCAGTACTTC. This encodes CSGGRDRNRRGETQYF.

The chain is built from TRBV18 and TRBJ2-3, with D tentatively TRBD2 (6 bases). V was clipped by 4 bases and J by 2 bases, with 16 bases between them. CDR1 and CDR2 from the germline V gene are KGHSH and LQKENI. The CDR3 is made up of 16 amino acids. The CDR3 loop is CASSLENAGITDTQYF. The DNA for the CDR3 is TGTGCCAGCTCACTAGAGAATGCGGGGATCACAGATACGCAGTATTTT.

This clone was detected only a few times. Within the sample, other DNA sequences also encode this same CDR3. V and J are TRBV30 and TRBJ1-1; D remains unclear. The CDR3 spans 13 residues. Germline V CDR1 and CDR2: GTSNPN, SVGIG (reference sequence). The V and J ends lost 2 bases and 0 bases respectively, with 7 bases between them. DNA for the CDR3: TGTGCCTGGAGTCCTGGACTGAACACTGAAGCTTTCTTT. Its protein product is CAWSPGLNTEAFF.

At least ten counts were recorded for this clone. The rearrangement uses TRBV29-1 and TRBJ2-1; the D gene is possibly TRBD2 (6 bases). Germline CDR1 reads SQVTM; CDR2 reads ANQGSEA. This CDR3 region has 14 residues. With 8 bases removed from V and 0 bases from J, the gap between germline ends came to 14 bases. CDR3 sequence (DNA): TGCAGCACCCGAGGGACTGGCTCCTACAATGAGCAGTTCTTC. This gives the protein CSTRGTGSYNEQFF.

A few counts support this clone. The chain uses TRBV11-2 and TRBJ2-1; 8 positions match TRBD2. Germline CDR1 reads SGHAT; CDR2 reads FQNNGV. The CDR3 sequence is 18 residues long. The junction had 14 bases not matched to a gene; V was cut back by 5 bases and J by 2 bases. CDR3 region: CASSPRERGLNPYNEQFF. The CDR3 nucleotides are TGTGCCAGCAGCCCGAGGGAGCGGGGGTTAAACCCCTACAATGAGCAGTTCTTC.

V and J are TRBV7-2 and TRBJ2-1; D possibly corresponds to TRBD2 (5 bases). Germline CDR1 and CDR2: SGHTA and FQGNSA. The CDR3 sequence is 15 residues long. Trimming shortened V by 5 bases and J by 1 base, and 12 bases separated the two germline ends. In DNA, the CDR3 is TGTGCCAGCAGCCCTGGGAGTAGATCCTACAATGAGCAGTTCTTC. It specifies CASSPGSRSYNEQFF. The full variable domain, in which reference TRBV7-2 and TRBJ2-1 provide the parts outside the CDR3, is GAGVSQSPSNKVTEKGKDVELRCDPISGHTALYWYRQSLGQGLEFLIYFQGNSAPDKSGLPSDRFSAERTGGSVSTLTIQRTQQEDSAVYLCASSPGSRSYNEQFFGPGTRLTVL.

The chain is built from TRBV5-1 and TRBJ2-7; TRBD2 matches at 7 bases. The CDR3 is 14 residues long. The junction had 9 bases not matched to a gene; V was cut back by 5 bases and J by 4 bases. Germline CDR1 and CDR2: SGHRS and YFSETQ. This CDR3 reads CASRQERGVYEQYF. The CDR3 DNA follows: TGCGCCAGCAGACAAGAGCGGGGTGTTTACGAGCAGTACTTC.

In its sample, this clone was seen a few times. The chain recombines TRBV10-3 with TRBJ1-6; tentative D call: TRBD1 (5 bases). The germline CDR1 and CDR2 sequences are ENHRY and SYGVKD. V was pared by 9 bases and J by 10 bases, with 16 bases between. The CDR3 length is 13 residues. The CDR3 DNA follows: TGTGCCATTAAGGGGTTGGCAGAATCACCCCTCCACTTT. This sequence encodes CAIKGLAESPLHF.

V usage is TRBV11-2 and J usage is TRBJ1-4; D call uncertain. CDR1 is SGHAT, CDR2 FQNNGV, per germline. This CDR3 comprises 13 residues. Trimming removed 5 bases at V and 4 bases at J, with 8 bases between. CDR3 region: CASSKGINEKLFF. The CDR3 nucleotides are TGTGCCAGCAGCAAAGGCATTAATGAAAAACTGTTTTTT.

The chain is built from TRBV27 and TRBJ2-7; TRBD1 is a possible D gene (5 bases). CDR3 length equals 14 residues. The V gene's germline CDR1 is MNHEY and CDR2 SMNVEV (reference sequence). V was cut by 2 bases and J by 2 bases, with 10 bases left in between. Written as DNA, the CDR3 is TGTGCCAGCAGTTTAGAAGGGGATGCCTACGAGCAGTACTTC. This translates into CASSLEGDAYEQYF.

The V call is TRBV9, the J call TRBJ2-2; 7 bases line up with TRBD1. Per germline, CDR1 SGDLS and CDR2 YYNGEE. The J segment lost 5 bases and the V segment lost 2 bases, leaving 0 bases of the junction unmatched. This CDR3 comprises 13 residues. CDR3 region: CASSVRGTGELFF. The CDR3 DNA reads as TGTGCCAGCAGCGTCAGGGGGACCGGGGAGCTGTTTTTT. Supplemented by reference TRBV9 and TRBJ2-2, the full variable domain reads DSGVTQTPKHLITATGQRVTLRCSPRSGDLSVYWYQQSLDQGLQFLIQYYNGEERAKGNILERFSAQQFPDLHSELNLSSLELGDSALYFCASSVRGTGELFFGEGSRLTVL.

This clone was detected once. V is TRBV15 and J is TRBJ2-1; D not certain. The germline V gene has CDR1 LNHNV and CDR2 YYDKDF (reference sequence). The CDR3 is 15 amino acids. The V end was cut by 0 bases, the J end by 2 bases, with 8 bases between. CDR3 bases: TGTGCCACCAGCAGAGATGCGGAGACCTACAATGAGCAGTTCTTC. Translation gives CATSRDAETYNEQFF.